This T cell receptor (beta chain) was retrieved from a study of control samples from healthy donors and cancer patients (dated by TCRdb to the early 2020s). The library came from the immunoSEQ multiplex PCR assay. The table comes from immuneACCESS by way of TCRdb, which keeps in-frame sequences with V and J called. Part of the clones is missing from these tables; in studies checked, under half for an unresolved V gene and the rest for unknown reasons. Present in this sample are around 70,000 clones, 85% to 95% of which were seen just once. The ten largest clones capture approximately 2.5% of the sample. Comments on this clone: Its cognate antigen has yet to be identified. No per-base quality is available; no much larger clone lies one base away.

Reading from cysteine to phenylalanine, the CDR3 counts 15 amino acids. The retained sequence is limited to the CDR3, 45 bases, with the frame set at the first base. From V the trimming removes 2 bases and from J it removes 9 bases, while the gene matches leave 9 bases of the junction unaccounted for. For CDR1 and CDR2, the germline V gene lists MNHEY and SVGAGI. This receptor was taken from a woman between 25 and 40 years old in good health. Sequencing input: blood. Recombination joined TRBV6-5 with TRBJ2-1; 8 bases in the middle match TRBD1. The DNA sequence reads TGTGCCAGCAGTTACGCTTGGGACAGGCTGATTGAGCAGTTCTTC. Translated, it gives CASSYAWDRLIEQFF.